A selection of T cell receptor beta chains follows, all from one sample in a study of shared clonotypes between healthy human individuals. Using immunoSEQ multiplex PCR, the repertoire was profiled, and TCRdb retains in-frame clones only, with some absent. This sample has over a million clones, with nearly 99% found just once. Source material: naive CD4+ T cells sorted from blood. Receptor source: a young man in good health. CDR3s include the opening cysteine and the closing phenylalanine or tryptophan. The order of the fields is CDR3 protein, CDR3 DNA, V gene, J gene, CDR3 length, clone size, D gene. D genes are given only for firm matches. Clone size appears in some rows only: once, few, many, or a class for an expanded clone.

CDR3aa: CASSFTPTGELFF
CDR3nt: TGTGCCAGCAGTTTTACACCTACCGGGGAGCTGTTTTTT
v_gene: TRBV27
j_gene: TRBJ2-2
len: 13
abundance: .
d_gene: .

CDR3aa: CASSVVAVPPSYEQYF
CDR3nt: TGTGCCAGCAGCGTAGTAGCGGTCCCACCCTCCTACGAGCAGTACTTC
v_gene: TRBV9
j_gene: TRBJ2-7
len: 16
abundance: .
d_gene: .

CDR3aa: CASSSRTGANTEAFF
CDR3nt: TGTGCCAGCAGTTCACGTACAGGGGCGAACACTGAAGCTTTCTTT
v_gene: TRBV6-5
j_gene: TRBJ1-1
len: 15
abundance: .
d_gene: TRBD1

CDR3aa: CAISDQKLAGGQEQFF
CDR3nt: TGTGCCATCAGTGACCAAAAACTAGCGGGAGGGCAGGAGCAGTTCTTC
v_gene: TRBV10-3
j_gene: TRBJ2-1
len: 16
abundance: .
d_gene: TRBD2

CDR3aa: CASSLKNSNQPQHF
CDR3nt: TGTGCCAGCAGTTTAAAGAATAGCAATCAGCCCCAGCATTTT
v_gene: TRBV27
j_gene: TRBJ1-5
len: 14
abundance: .
d_gene: .

CDR3aa: CASSATGRITEAFF
CDR3nt: TGTGCCAGCAGTGCTACAGGGAGAATCACTGAAGCTTTCTTT
v_gene: TRBV25-1
j_gene: TRBJ1-1
len: 14
abundance: .
d_gene: .

CDR3aa: CASSQKTGVEQYF
CDR3nt: TGTGCCAGCTCACAAAAGACAGGGGTCGAGCAGTACTTC
v_gene: TRBV18
j_gene: TRBJ2-7
len: 13
abundance: .
d_gene: TRBD1

CDR3aa: CASSGGNTIYF
CDR3nt: TGTGCCAGCAGCGGTGGAAACACCATATATTTT
v_gene: TRBV9
j_gene: TRBJ1-3
len: 11
abundance: once
d_gene: .

CDR3aa: CASSGLAGPSSYNEQFF
CDR3nt: TGTGCCAGCAGCGGACTAGCGGGACCTAGCTCCTACAATGAGCAGTTCTTC
v_gene: TRBV9
j_gene: TRBJ2-1
len: 17
abundance: .
d_gene: TRBD2

CDR3aa: CASSAQGPGTDTQYF
CDR3nt: TGTGCCAGTAGTGCCCAGGGACCAGGCACAGATACGCAGTATTTT
v_gene: TRBV19
j_gene: TRBJ2-3
len: 15
abundance: .
d_gene: .

CDR3aa: CASSDWGNIQYF
CDR3nt: TGCGCCAGCAGTGATTGGGGGAACATTCAGTACTTC
v_gene: TRBV10-1
j_gene: TRBJ2-4
len: 12
abundance: .
d_gene: .

CDR3aa: CASSRGKGASYEQYF
CDR3nt: TGTGCCAGCAGCAGAGGAAAGGGGGCGTCCTACGAGCAGTACTTC
v_gene: TRBV7-3
j_gene: TRBJ2-7
len: 15
abundance: .
d_gene: TRBD1

CDR3aa: CASSSRLAGGRADTQYF
CDR3nt: TGTGCCAGCAGCTCCCGACTAGCGGGAGGGCGCGCAGATACGCAGTATTTT
v_gene: TRBV11-2
j_gene: TRBJ2-3
len: 17
abundance: .
d_gene: TRBD2

CDR3aa: CASSLAVGARGTEAFF
CDR3nt: TGTGCCAGCAGCTTAGCGGTAGGGGCGCGGGGCACTGAAGCTTTCTTT
v_gene: TRBV7-2
j_gene: TRBJ1-1
len: 16
abundance: .
d_gene: .

CDR3aa: CASSSLSGLKRETQYF
CDR3nt: TGTGCCAGCAGTTCCCTTAGCGGGCTGAAAAGGGAGACCCAGTACTTC
v_gene: TRBV28
j_gene: TRBJ2-5
len: 16
abundance: once
d_gene: TRBD2

CDR3aa: CASRPDRHEAFF
CDR3nt: TGTGCCAGCAGACCCGACAGGCACGAAGCTTTCTTT
v_gene: TRBV28
j_gene: TRBJ1-1
len: 12
abundance: .
d_gene: .

CDR3aa: CASSQTPGQSSYEQYF
CDR3nt: TGTGCCAGCTCACAGACCCCCGGACAGAGCTCCTACGAGCAGTACTTC
v_gene: TRBV18
j_gene: TRBJ2-7
len: 16
abundance: .
d_gene: .

CDR3aa: CASSETITRPRIQETQYF
CDR3nt: TGTGCCAGCAGCGAAACGATCACTCGACCGAGGATCCAAGAGACCCAGTACTTC
v_gene: TRBV9
j_gene: TRBJ2-5
len: 18
abundance: once
d_gene: .

CDR3aa: CASSPMGGRTTQYF
CDR3nt: TGTGCCAGCAGCCCCATGGGGGGGCGGACGACCCAGTACTTC
v_gene: TRBV7-9
j_gene: TRBJ2-5
len: 14
abundance: once
d_gene: .

CDR3aa: CASGVGASPYEQYF
CDR3nt: TGTGCCAGCGGGGTGGGAGCCTCCCCATACGAGCAGTACTTC
v_gene: TRBV9
j_gene: TRBJ2-7
len: 14
abundance: .
d_gene: .

CDR3aa: CASSLKAGAYPSYEQYF
CDR3nt: TGTGCCAGCAGCTTAAAGGCAGGGGCATACCCATCCTACGAGCAGTACTTC
v_gene: TRBV7-3
j_gene: TRBJ2-7
len: 17
abundance: .
d_gene: .

CDR3aa: CATSRVGLAGEGDTQYF
CDR3nt: TGTGCCACCAGCAGAGTTGGACTAGCGGGAGAGGGAGATACGCAGTATTTT
v_gene: TRBV15
j_gene: TRBJ2-3
len: 17
abundance: .
d_gene: TRBD2

CDR3aa: CASSLEPGGEGNTIYF
CDR3nt: TGCGCCAGCAGCTTGGAGCCCGGGGGGGAAGGAAACACCATATATTTT
v_gene: TRBV5-1
j_gene: TRBJ1-3
len: 16
abundance: .
d_gene: .

CDR3aa: CASSQRFPVVYEQYF
CDR3nt: TGCGCCAGCAGTCAAAGGTTCCCGGTGGTCTACGAGCAGTACTTC
v_gene: TRBV23-1
j_gene: TRBJ2-7
len: 15
abundance: .
d_gene: .

CDR3aa: CASSLVGATGGQGYTF
CDR3nt: TGTGCCAGCAGCTTGGTGGGGGCAACAGGGGGTCAGGGCTACACCTTC
v_gene: TRBV5-4
j_gene: TRBJ1-2
len: 16
abundance: .
d_gene: TRBD1

CDR3aa: CASSPLQGLSYEQYF
CDR3nt: TGTGCCAGCTCACCACTTCAGGGCCTGAGCTACGAGCAGTACTTC
v_gene: TRBV18
j_gene: TRBJ2-7
len: 15
abundance: .
d_gene: .

CDR3aa: CASSTPYEQYF
CDR3nt: TGTGCCAGCAGCACTCCCTACGAGCAGTACTTC
v_gene: TRBV28
j_gene: TRBJ2-7
len: 11
abundance: .
d_gene: .

CDR3aa: CASRDRVRYTEAFF
CDR3nt: TGTGCCAGCAGGGACAGGGTTCGGTACACTGAAGCTTTCTTT
v_gene: TRBV2
j_gene: TRBJ1-1
len: 14
abundance: .
d_gene: TRBD1

CDR3aa: CASSESRAAAYEQYF
CDR3nt: TGCGCCAGCAGTGAGTCGCGGGCCGCTGCCTACGAGCAGTACTTC
v_gene: TRBV10-1
j_gene: TRBJ2-7
len: 15
abundance: .
d_gene: .

CDR3aa: CASKETPPTDTQYF
CDR3nt: TGCGCCAGCAAGGAGACCCCGCCTACAGATACGCAGTATTTT
v_gene: TRBV5-1
j_gene: TRBJ2-3
len: 14
abundance: .
d_gene: .

CDR3aa: CASSVASHNEQFF
CDR3nt: TGTGCCAGCAGCGTAGCCTCCCACAATGAGCAGTTCTTC
v_gene: TRBV9
j_gene: TRBJ2-1
len: 13
abundance: .
d_gene: .

CDR3aa: CASRGRQILMYGYTF
CDR3nt: TGTGCCAGCAGGGGGAGGCAGATACTAATGTATGGCTACACCTTC
v_gene: TRBV2
j_gene: TRBJ1-2
len: 15
abundance: .
d_gene: .

CDR3aa: CASSLASGRGGVQYF
CDR3nt: TGTGCCAGCAGCTTAGCTAGCGGGAGGGGTGGAGTGCAGTACTTC
v_gene: TRBV7-2
j_gene: TRBJ2-7
len: 15
abundance: .
d_gene: TRBD2

CDR3aa: CASSLSWPGPQHF
CDR3nt: TGTGCCAGCAGTTTAAGCTGGCCGGGGCCCCAGCATTTT
v_gene: TRBV28
j_gene: TRBJ1-5
len: 13
abundance: .
d_gene: .

CDR3aa: CASSRRDGAYEQYF
CDR3nt: TGTGCCAGCAGCCGGCGGGACGGCGCCTACGAGCAGTACTTC
v_gene: TRBV7-2
j_gene: TRBJ2-7
len: 14
abundance: .
d_gene: .

CDR3aa: CASSAGTGLYQPQHF
CDR3nt: TGTGCCAGCAGCGCCGGGACAGGACTCTATCAGCCCCAGCATTTT
v_gene: TRBV25-1
j_gene: TRBJ1-5
len: 15
abundance: .
d_gene: TRBD1

CDR3aa: CASSYETGPEQYF
CDR3nt: TGTGCCAGCAGTTACGAAACAGGGCCCGAGCAGTACTTC
v_gene: TRBV6-6
j_gene: TRBJ2-7
len: 13
abundance: .
d_gene: .

CDR3aa: CASSLPERSTEAFF
CDR3nt: TGTGCCAGCAGCCTGCCTGAAAGGTCCACTGAAGCTTTCTTT
v_gene: TRBV28
j_gene: TRBJ1-1
len: 14
abundance: .
d_gene: .

CDR3aa: CASSRTGEGYGYTF
CDR3nt: TGCGCCAGCAGCCGGACAGGGGAAGGCTATGGCTACACCTTC
v_gene: TRBV4-1
j_gene: TRBJ1-2
len: 14
abundance: .
d_gene: TRBD1

CDR3aa: CASSLSGLAGGPYNEQFF
CDR3nt: TGTGCCAGCAGCTTATCGGGACTAGCGGGAGGCCCTTACAATGAGCAGTTCTTC
v_gene: TRBV7-8
j_gene: TRBJ2-1
len: 18
abundance: .
d_gene: TRBD2

CDR3aa: CASSVGGLRLDTEAFF
CDR3nt: TGTGCCAGCAGCGTGGGGGGCCTTCGGTTGGACACTGAAGCTTTCTTT
v_gene: TRBV9
j_gene: TRBJ1-1
len: 16
abundance: .
d_gene: .

CDR3aa: CASSPGAYGYTF
CDR3nt: TGTGCCAGCAGTCCCGGAGCTTATGGCTACACCTTC
v_gene: TRBV7-2
j_gene: TRBJ1-2
len: 12
abundance: .
d_gene: .